The 21 T cell receptor beta chains reported below all come from one sample, sequenced in a study of blood T cell repertoires in COVID-19. Clones were sequenced by immunoSEQ multiplex PCR, and TCRdb holds only the in-frame ones, with some missing. This table holds over 200,000 clones, about nine tenths found once. Material: peripheral blood. The receptor set was obtained from a young man who had recovered from COVID-19.

The J gene is TRBJ1-5, the V gene TRBV6-5, with D unresolved. The V gene lost 8 bases and the J gene lost 0 bases, with 8 bases spanning the gap. CDR1 MNHEY and CDR2 SVGAGI come from the germline V gene. There are 13 residues in the CDR3. CDR3 DNA: TGTGCCAGCGGACTCGTTAGCAATCAGCCCCAGCATTTT. Translation gives CASGLVSNQPQHF.

J is TRBJ2-7 and V is TRBV5-1; D call uncertain. Per the germline V gene, CDR1 is SGHRS and CDR2 is YFSETQ. The CDR3 extends over 11 amino acids. V was pared by 3 bases and J by 4 bases, with 5 bases between. DNA of the CDR3: TGCGCCAGCAGCTCCAGTTACGAGCAGTACTTC. It codes for CASSSSYEQYF.

The genes are TRBV29-1 and TRBJ2-7; 12 nucleotides match TRBD1. V lost 1 base, J lost 4 bases, and 8 bases stayed unmatched. The germline CDR1 and CDR2 sequences are SQVTM and ANQGSEA. The CDR3 has 16 amino acids. The CDR3 DNA sequence: TGCAGCGTTGAAGGGGTGTGGGGACAGGGGGCTTACGAGCAGTACTTC. Its protein product is CSVEGVWGQGAYEQYF.

This chain uses TRBV9 with TRBJ2-6; TRBD2 is a possible D gene (6 bases). The germline CDR1 and CDR2 sequences are SGDLS and YYNGEE. The CDR3 contains 18 residues. The V and J ends lost 4 bases and 0 bases respectively, with 17 bases between them. The CDR3, as DNA: TGTGCCAGCAGCACCGGAGGGGCCCTCAGCTCTGGGGCCAACGTCCTGACTTTC. Amino acids: CASSTGGALSSGANVLTF. Combining the CDR3 with reference TRBV9 and TRBJ2-6 gives the whole variable domain DSGVTQTPKHLITATGQRVTLRCSPRSGDLSVYWYQQSLDQGLQFLIQYYNGEERAKGNILERFSAQQFPDLHSELNLSSLELGDSALYFCASSTGGALSSGANVLTFGAGSRLTVL.

The chain has TRBV15 and TRBJ1-1, with a possible D match to TRBD1 (5 bases). Germline V gene data show CDR1 as LNHNV and CDR2 as YYDKDF (reference sequence). The CDR3 consists of 14 residues. Trimming pared 5 bases from V and 1 base from J, leaving 11 bases between. In DNA, the CDR3 is TGTGCCACCAGCGGCGGCGGGGGGAACACTGAAGCTTTCTTT. This codes for CATSGGGGNTEAFF.

The chain uses TRBV5-1 and TRBJ1-1, with 7 bases that match TRBD1. This CDR3 has 17 residues. The V and J ends lost 0 bases and 4 bases, in that order; junction bases with no gene match: 12. CDR1 SGHRS and CDR2 YFSETQ come from the germline V gene. CDR3 bases: TGCGCCAGCAGCTTGGACAGTGTTTCGGCAGGGGGCACTGAAGCTTTCTTT. This sequence encodes CASSLDSVSAGGTEAFF.

This clone has just a few counts. CDR3 region: CASSLQGRTAKNIQYF. CDR3 coding DNA: TGTGCCAGCAGTTTACAGGGCCGTACGGCCAAAAACATTCAGTACTTC. This chain connects TRBV6-2 or TRBV6-3 to TRBJ2-4; D is perhaps TRBD1 (6 bases). The CDR3 runs to 16 residues. CDR1 MNHEY and CDR2 SVGEGT come from the germline V gene. The germline V and J ends were trimmed by 4 bases and 1 base, with 14 bases remaining between them.

This chain joins TRBV7-9 and TRBJ2-7; 8 positions match TRBD1. CDR3 length: 18 residues. Germline CDR1 is SEHNR and CDR2 is FQNEAQ (reference sequence). V shed 4 bases and J 3 bases; nucleotides not matched to a gene: 17. CDR3 protein: CASSSPPSLTGAIYEQYF. The CDR3 DNA is TGTGCCAGCAGCTCTCCCCCAAGTTTGACAGGGGCCATCTACGAGCAGTACTTC.

The J gene is TRBJ2-4, the V gene TRBV5-5; D is possibly TRBD2 (7 bases). The CDR3 is made up of 15 amino acids. With 9 bases removed from V and 2 bases from J, the gap between germline ends came to 18 bases. Germline V gene data show CDR1 as SGHKS and CDR2 as YYEKEE (reference sequence). DNA of the CDR3: TGTGCCATACCTGAAAGGGGGGGCCCCAAAAACATTCAGTACTTC. Protein sequence: CAIPERGGPKNIQYF.

This chain joins TRBV7-9 and TRBJ1-2, with D possibly matching TRBD1 (6 bases). The CDR3 contains 14 residues. Per germline, CDR1 SEHNR and CDR2 FQNEAQ (reference sequence). V was cut by 3 bases and J by 12 bases, with 20 bases left in between. The CDR3 DNA reads as TGTGCCAGCAGCTTGCCTCGGGGGGGCCGGGAGGACACCTTC. The encoded protein is CASSLPRGGREDTF.

The V and J genes are TRBV24-1 and TRBJ2-2; D perhaps matches TRBD2 (5 bases). With 6 bases removed from V and 3 bases from J, the gap between germline ends came to 19 bases. The V gene's germline CDR1 is KGHDR and CDR2 SFDVKD. CDR3 length: 17 amino acids. CDR3 loop: CATSPSGWSGDTGELFF. The CDR3 DNA is TGTGCCACCAGTCCTTCGGGGTGGAGCGGCGACACCGGGGAGCTGTTTTTT.

The gene calls are TRBV9 and TRBJ1-2, with a tentative D call TRBD1 (5 bases). CDR3 length equals 15 residues. The ends were cut back, 4 bases at V and 4 bases at J, with 17 bases in the middle. CDR1 is SGDLS and CDR2 is YYNGEE in the germline V gene. CDR3 region: CASSPDIGSTYGYTF. For the CDR3, the DNA is TGTGCCAGCAGCCCGGACATAGGGTCAACCTATGGCTACACCTTC. The full variable domain, its missing parts supplied by reference TRBV9 and TRBJ1-2, is DSGVTQTPKHLITATGQRVTLRCSPRSGDLSVYWYQQSLDQGLQFLIQYYNGEERAKGNILERFSAQQFPDLHSELNLSSLELGDSALYFCASSPDIGSTYGYTFGSGTRLTVV.

The CDR3: CASSGRVGSTYEQYF. CDR3 in DNA: TGCGCCAGCAGTGGGAGGGTAGGTTCAACCTACGAGCAGTACTTC. The chain has TRBV10-1 and TRBJ2-7, with D possibly being TRBD2 (6 bases). This CDR3 comprises 15 residues. Deletions cut 4 bases from V and 2 bases from J, with 15 bases between. Germline V gives CDR1 WNHNN, CDR2 SYGVQD (reference sequence).

This chain links TRBV18 with TRBJ2-3, with a tentative D call TRBD1 (6 bases). The CDR3 is 12 residues long. Germline assignment: CDR1 KGHSH and CDR2 LQKENI. Trimming cost V 4 bases and J 5 bases, with 7 bases left between them. The CDR3 sequence is CASSQGEDTQYF. The CDR3 coding sequence is TGTGCCAGCTCACAGGGGGAAGATACGCAGTATTTT.

This sequence joins TRBV5-1 and TRBJ2-5; possibly TRBD2 for D (6 bases). The CDR3 consists of 13 residues. V was clipped by 7 bases and J by 4 bases, with 14 bases between them. Germline V gene lookup returns CDR1 SGHRS and CDR2 YFSETQ. In nucleotides, the CDR3 is TGCGCCAGCTCCCGGGACTCAAGAGAGACCCAGTACTTC. Translated, it gives CASSRDSRETQYF.

V and J are TRBV5-6 and TRBJ2-7; TRBD1 might be the D (5 bases). This CDR3 has 14 residues. Deletions cut 4 bases from V and 12 bases from J, with 23 bases between. Germline CDR1 and CDR2: SGHDT and YYEEEE. The CDR3 nucleotides are TGTGCCAGCAGCCTCCTGACAGCCCAATCGCGGTGGTACTTC. It yields the protein CASSLLTAQSRWYF.

The chain is built from TRBV6-5 and TRBJ2-2, with 7 bases aligning to TRBD1. The germline V gene encodes CDR1 MNHEY and CDR2 SVGAGI. This CDR3 region has 15 residues. J gave up 1 base and V 5 bases, and 4 bases lay outside the gene matches. The CDR3 protein is CASSRGRLNTGELFF. CDR3 coding DNA: TGTGCCAGCAGTAGGGGGCGGCTGAACACCGGGGAGCTGTTTTTT.

The rearrangement links TRBV10-3 to TRBJ2-5; D remains unclear. Germline values: CDR1 ENHRY, CDR2 SYGVKD. The CDR3 is 16 residues long. Trimming removed 3 bases at V and 4 bases at J, with 18 bases between. The CDR3 is CAISDNFRLGGETQYF. The CDR3 DNA reads TGTGCCATCAGTGATAATTTCCGTCTAGGTGGAGAGACCCAGTACTTC.

The CDR3 DNA reads TGTGCCATCAGTGAGTCGGTGGCGGGGGCAAACACCGGGGAGCTGTTTTTT. Amino acid sequence: CAISESVAGANTGELFF. The V gene is TRBV10-3, the J gene TRBJ2-2, with a possible D match to TRBD2 (7 bases). Trimming cost V 0 bases and J 2 bases, with 13 bases left between them. From germline, CDR1 is ENHRY and CDR2 SYGVKD. The CDR3 loop spans 17 amino acids.

The V call is TRBV6-5, the J call TRBJ2-7; TRBD1 matches at 8 bases. J was trimmed by 2 bases and V by 7 bases; bases with no gene match: 4. The CDR3 has 13 residues. Germline CDR1 is MNHEY and CDR2 is SVGAGI. CDR3 nucleotide sequence: TGTGCCAGCACACAGGGGGTGGCCTACGAGCAGTACTTC. Amino acids: CASTQGVAYEQYF.

This clone was observed a single time. The rearrangement joins TRBV7-9 to TRBJ1-3; tentatively, D is TRBD1 (6 bases). The CDR3 has 17 amino acids. Trimming took 3 bases from V and 3 from J, leaving 18 bases between them. Germline CDR1 is SEHNR and CDR2 is FQNEAQ (reference sequence). CDR3 sequence (DNA): TGTGCCAGCAGCTTCCCACAGGGTATCGAAGGTGGAAACACCATATATTTT. It codes for CASSFPQGIEGGNTIYF.